This TCR beta chain was recovered during a study of CD8 T cells in ankylosing spondylitis. General study results and limits: Disease-linked clones, CD8+, were relatively rare in peripheral blood.

The CDR3 consists of 14 residues. Trimming took 0 bases from V and 3 from J, leaving 8 bases between them. Quantitative 5'-RACE with molecular barcodes generated TCR beta libraries. TCRdb passed the 5' RACE reads through MiXCR, listing each CDR3 protein once. The data hold 150,000 to 200,000 distinct CDR3 sequences, with 13% observed a single time. Note on this clonotype: Its antigen is not known.

This TCR was sampled from a male donor with ankylosing spondylitis or in good health (not recorded which). This chain uses TRBV12-3 or TRBV12-4 with TRBJ2-5, with no clear D. Sequenced material: blood, either unsorted or a sorted T cell fraction (not recorded which). This CDR3 is CASSLAGWEETQYF. The CDR3 DNA reads as TGTGCCAGCAGTTTAGCGGGTTGGGAAGAGACCCAGTACTTC.